The 15 T cell receptor beta chains below come from one sample, sequenced in a study of T cell responses to AZD1222 COVID-19 vaccine. Method: immunoSEQ multiplex PCR; TCRdb's copy keeps in-frame clones and lacks some. The sample carries approximately 150,000 clones, approximately 93% recorded once. The sample in question was peripheral blood, obtained after recovery from COVID-19. All receptors derive from an adult who had recovered from COVID-19.

The rearrangement links TRBV4-2 to TRBJ1-3; D might be TRBD1 (5 bases). V dropped 0 bases and J dropped 0 bases, with 18 bases sitting between them. This CDR3 spans 19 amino acids. The germline V gene encodes CDR1 LGHNA and CDR2 YNFKEQ. The CDR3: CASSQETVEGPYSGNTIYF. The CDR3 nucleotides read TGTGCCAGCAGCCAAGAGACAGTGGAGGGCCCCTACTCTGGAAACACCATATATTTT.

The rearrangement uses TRBV5-1 and TRBJ1-1, with TRBD1 matching over 9 bases. Losses at the gene ends were 4 bases for V and 5 bases for J; bases not matched to a gene: 9. This CDR3 region has 15 residues. Per the germline V gene, CDR1 is SGHRS and CDR2 is YFSETQ. Written as DNA, the CDR3 is TGCGCCAGCAGCCCTCCCGGGACAGGGCGGACTGAAGCTTTCTTT. Residues: CASSPPGTGRTEAFF.

V usage is TRBV5-1 and J usage is TRBJ2-4; D is ambiguous. Trimming stripped 0 bases from V and 0 bases from J, with 10 bases between. Germline assignment: CDR1 SGHRS and CDR2 YFSETQ. The CDR3 is 16 amino acids. The CDR3 bases are TGCGCCAGCAGCTTGGGAGTATGGCTAGCCAAAAACATTCAGTACTTC. This sequence encodes CASSLGVWLAKNIQYF.

The chain combines TRBV19 with TRBJ2-7; 7 nucleotides agree with TRBD1. CDR3 length: 17 residues. Germline CDR1 is LNHDA and CDR2 is SQIVND (reference sequence). The V gene end was trimmed by 5 bases and the J gene end by 2 bases; junction bases not matched to a gene: 15. CDR3 DNA: TGTGCCAGTAGTCCCCACTCCGGGACAGCCCAAACCTACGAGCAGTACTTC. Encoded protein: CASSPHSGTAQTYEQYF.

This chain connects TRBV6-5 to TRBJ1-5; 7 positions match TRBD1. The ends lost 7 bases at V and 2 bases at J; junction bases unmatched: 5. This CDR3 region has 14 residues. Per germline, CDR1 MNHEY and CDR2 SVGAGI. The CDR3 nucleotides are TGTGCCAGCAAAGCGGGACAGCGCAATCAGCCCCAGCATTTT. Translated, it gives CASKAGQRNQPQHF.

This chain links TRBV29-1 with TRBJ1-1; TRBD1 might be the D (5 bases). The V gene lost 3 bases and the J gene lost 5 bases, with 16 bases spanning the gap. From germline, CDR1 is SQVTM and CDR2 ANQGSEA. The CDR3 runs 14 residues. The CDR3 region is CSVEGLQEKTEAFF. The CDR3 coding sequence is TGCAGCGTTGAGGGTCTACAGGAGAAAACTGAAGCTTTCTTT.

The chain joins TRBV3-1 (or the pseudogene TRBV3-2) to TRBJ1-4, with TRBD1 identical over 8 bases. The V gene's germline CDR1 is LGHDT and CDR2 YNNKEL (reference sequence). The CDR3 runs to 15 residues. V dropped 4 bases and J dropped 7; count of bases not matched to a gene: 8. The CDR3 loop is CASSRTGGQGEKLFF. In nucleotides, the CDR3 is TGTGCCAGCAGCCGCACAGGGGGGCAAGGTGAAAAACTGTTTTTT.

J is TRBJ1-3 and V is TRBV15; maybe TRBD1 (6 bases). Germline V gene sequence: CDR1 LNHNV, CDR2 YYDKDF (reference sequence). V lost 3 bases and J lost 2, with 8 bases in between. This CDR3 region has 14 residues. The CDR3 spells CATSRAGAGNTIYF. In DNA, the CDR3 is TGTGCCACCAGCAGGGCAGGGGCTGGAAACACCATATATTTT. The whole variable domain, filled in from reference TRBV15 and TRBJ1-3, reads DAMVIQNPRYQVTQFGKPVTLSCSQTLNHNVMYWYQQKSSQAPKLLFHYYDKDFNNEADTPDNFQSRRPNTSFCFLDIRSPGLGDTAMYLCATSRAGAGNTIYFGEGSWLTVV.

This chain uses TRBV10-3 with TRBJ2-3; either TRBD1 or TRBD2 may supply D (5 bases each). Germline assignment: CDR1 ENHRY and CDR2 SYGVKD. The CDR3 has 16 residues. V lost 3 bases and J 4 bases, leaving 17 bases between the germline ends. This CDR3 is CAISDYGLMGADTQYF. CDR3 DNA sequence: TGTGCCATCAGTGACTATGGCTTAATGGGGGCAGATACGCAGTATTTT.

The chain uses TRBV27 and TRBJ2-1; TRBD1 or TRBD2 may be the D gene (5 bases each). Germline CDR1 and CDR2: MNHEY and SMNVEV (reference sequence). The CDR3 has 13 amino acids. V was pared by 3 bases and J by 9 bases, with 12 bases between. This chain's CDR3 is CASSFGGVLEQFF. CDR3 coding DNA: TGTGCCAGCAGTTTTGGGGGAGTTCTTGAGCAGTTCTTC.

V gene TRBV3-1 (or the pseudogene TRBV3-2) combines with J gene TRBJ2-1, with unresolved D. The V gene lost 1 base and the J gene lost 8 bases, with 6 bases spanning the gap. The CDR3 loop spans 12 amino acids. Germline assignment: CDR1 LGHDT and CDR2 YNNKEL (reference sequence). The CDR3 protein is CASSQGAYEQFF. The CDR3 DNA follows: TGTGCCAGCAGCCAAGGAGCCTATGAGCAGTTCTTC.

V and J are TRBV11-1 and TRBJ1-1; D is unresolved. Germline V gene sequence: CDR1 SGHAT, CDR2 FQDESV (reference sequence). V was pared by 3 bases and J by 0 bases, with 8 bases between. The CDR3 contains 14 residues. The CDR3 coding sequence is TGTGCCAGCAGCTTTCGTCCGGTGAACACTGAAGCTTTCTTT. It yields the protein CASSFRPVNTEAFF.

In this sample, this clone turned up once. The chain combines TRBV7-3 with TRBJ2-5; D ambiguous. CDR1 and CDR2 (germline): SGHTA, FQGTGA. The CDR3 has 15 amino acids. Trimming stripped 0 bases from V and 1 base from J, with 9 bases between. The CDR3: CASSLTFGPQETQYF. CDR3 DNA sequence: TGTGCCAGCAGCTTAACGTTTGGGCCCCAAGAGACCCAGTACTTC.

This chain joins TRBV11-2 and TRBJ2-1; D is unresolved. The length of the CDR3 is 17 residues. The V gene's germline CDR1 is SGHAT and CDR2 FQNNGV. The V end lost 1 base, the J end lost 2 bases, and 15 bases lay between the germline ends. In DNA, the CDR3 is TGTGCCAGCAGCTTAGCGTCCACCGGTAACCCCTACAATGAGCAGTTCTTC. Its protein product is CASSLASTGNPYNEQFF. The variable domain in full, completed from reference TRBV11-2 and TRBJ2-1, reads EAGVAQSPRYKIIEKRQSVAFWCNPISGHATLYWYQQILGQGPKLLIQFQNNGVVDDSQLPKDRFSAERLKGVDSTLKIQPAKLEDSAVYLCASSLASTGNPYNEQFFGPGTRLTVL.

V is TRBV30 and J is TRBJ2-2, with no clear D. Trimming shortened V by 2 bases and J by 5 bases, and 6 bases separated the two germline ends. Per germline, CDR1 GTSNPN and CDR2 SVGIG (reference sequence). CDR3 length equals 12 residues. CDR3 region: CAWSIGTGELFF. The CDR3 bases are TGTGCCTGGAGTATCGGGACCGGGGAGCTGTTTTTT.